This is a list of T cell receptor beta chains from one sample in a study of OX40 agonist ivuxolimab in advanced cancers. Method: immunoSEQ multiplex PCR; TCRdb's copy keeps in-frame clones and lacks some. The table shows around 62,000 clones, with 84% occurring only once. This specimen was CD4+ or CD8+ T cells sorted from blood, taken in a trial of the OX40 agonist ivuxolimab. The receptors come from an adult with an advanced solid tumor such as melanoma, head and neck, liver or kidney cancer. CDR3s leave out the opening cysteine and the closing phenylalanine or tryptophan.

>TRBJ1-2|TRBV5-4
ASSRGGLSHGYT
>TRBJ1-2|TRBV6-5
ASSPGTNYGYT
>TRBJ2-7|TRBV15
ATSRDREFPYEQY
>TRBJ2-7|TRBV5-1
ASSLALQGLGRTYEQY
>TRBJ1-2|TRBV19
ASKGRGYT
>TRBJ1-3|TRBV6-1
ASSAMDTPRNTIY
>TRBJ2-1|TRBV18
ASSPPQRASYNEQF
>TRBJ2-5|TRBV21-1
ASPKAGETQY
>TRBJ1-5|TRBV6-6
ASSHTTGGNQPQH
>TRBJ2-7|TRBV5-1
ASSLGDRLRTYEQY
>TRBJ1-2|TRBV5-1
ASRPPDNYGYT
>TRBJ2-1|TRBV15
ATSTPTGGYYNEQF
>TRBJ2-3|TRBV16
ASSLRPDSTDTQY
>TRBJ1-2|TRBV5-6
ASSLSQGVNYGYT
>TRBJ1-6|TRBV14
ASSQATGAPGPLH
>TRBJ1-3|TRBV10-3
AISPSGGNTIY
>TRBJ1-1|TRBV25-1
ASSEYGGNTEAF
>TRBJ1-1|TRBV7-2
ASSRGHLAF
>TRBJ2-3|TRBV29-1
SVSMWGGTDTQY
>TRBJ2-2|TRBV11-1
ASSSPGDRGTGELF
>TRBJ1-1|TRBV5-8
ASSWDRGWTEAF
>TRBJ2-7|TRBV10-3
AISGSARGEQY
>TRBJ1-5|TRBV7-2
ASSRPNQPQH
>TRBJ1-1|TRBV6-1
ASSEGGASTTEAF
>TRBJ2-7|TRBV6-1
ASSPRGTGIYEQY
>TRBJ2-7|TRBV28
ASSLQGLQQY
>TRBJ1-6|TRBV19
ASSLRGTSNNSPLH
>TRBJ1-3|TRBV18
ASSPSSLVGSGNTIY
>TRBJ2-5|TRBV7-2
ASSLLWDPNFPETQY
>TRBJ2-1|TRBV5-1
ASSDRGDPYNEQF
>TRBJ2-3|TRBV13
ASSFSTDTQY
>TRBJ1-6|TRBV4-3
ASSQTITGMRSPLH
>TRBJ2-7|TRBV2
ASSDRTYEQY
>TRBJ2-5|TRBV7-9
ASSWGTTQETQY
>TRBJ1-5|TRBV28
ASSLSELPQH
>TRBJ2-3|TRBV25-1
ASSEQGMRTDTQY
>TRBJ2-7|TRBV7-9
ASSDLQSSYEQY
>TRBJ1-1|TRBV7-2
ASSPRMNTEAF
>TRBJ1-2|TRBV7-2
ASSQSDSSDYGYT
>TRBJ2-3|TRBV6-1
ASSEAGGSGGTRADTQY
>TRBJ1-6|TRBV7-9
ASSGTGTLYNSPLH
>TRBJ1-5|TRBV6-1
ASSEGSQNQPQH
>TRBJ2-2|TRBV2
ASSEWKGRGGELF
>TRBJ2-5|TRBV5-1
ASRANGGQIQETQY
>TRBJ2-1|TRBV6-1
ASKLAISYNEQF
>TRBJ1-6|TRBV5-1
ASSLGEGRLFSPLH
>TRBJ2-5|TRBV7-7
ASSTDSLETQY
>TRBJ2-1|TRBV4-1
ASSRGTGSSEQF
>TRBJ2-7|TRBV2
ASRWAEQY